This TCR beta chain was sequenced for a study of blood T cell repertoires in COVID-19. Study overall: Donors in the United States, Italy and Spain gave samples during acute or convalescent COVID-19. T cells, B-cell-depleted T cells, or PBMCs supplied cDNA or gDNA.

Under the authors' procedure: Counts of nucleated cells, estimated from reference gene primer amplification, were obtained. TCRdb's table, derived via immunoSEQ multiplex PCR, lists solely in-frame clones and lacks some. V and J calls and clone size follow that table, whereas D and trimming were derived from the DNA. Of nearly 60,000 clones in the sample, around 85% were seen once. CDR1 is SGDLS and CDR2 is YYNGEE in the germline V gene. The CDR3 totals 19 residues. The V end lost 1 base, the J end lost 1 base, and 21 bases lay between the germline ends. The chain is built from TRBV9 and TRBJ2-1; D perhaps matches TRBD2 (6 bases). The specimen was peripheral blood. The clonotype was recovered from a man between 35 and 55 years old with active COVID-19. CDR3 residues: CASSVLPRASVDSYNEQFF. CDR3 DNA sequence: TGTGCCAGCAGCGTATTGCCGAGGGCTAGCGTCGATTCCTACAATGAGCAGTTCTTC.